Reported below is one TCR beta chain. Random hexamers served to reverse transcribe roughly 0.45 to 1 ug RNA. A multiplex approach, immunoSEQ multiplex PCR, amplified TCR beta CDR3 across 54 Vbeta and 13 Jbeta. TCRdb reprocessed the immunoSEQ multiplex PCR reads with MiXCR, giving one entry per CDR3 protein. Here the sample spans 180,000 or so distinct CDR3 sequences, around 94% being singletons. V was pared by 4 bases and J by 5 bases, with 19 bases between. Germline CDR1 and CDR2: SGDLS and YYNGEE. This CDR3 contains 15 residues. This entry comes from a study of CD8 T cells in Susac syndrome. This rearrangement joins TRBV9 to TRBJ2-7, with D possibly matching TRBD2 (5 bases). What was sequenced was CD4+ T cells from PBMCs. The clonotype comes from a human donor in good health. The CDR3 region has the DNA TGTGCCAGCAGCCCTGACCGGGATCCCCCCCACGAGCAGTACTTC. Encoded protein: CASSPDRDPPHEQYF. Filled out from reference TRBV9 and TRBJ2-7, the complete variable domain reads DSGVTQTPKHLITATGQRVTLRCSPRSGDLSVYWYQQSLDQGLQFLIQYYNGEERAKGNILERFSAQQFPDLHSELNLSSLELGDSALYFCASSPDRDPPHEQYFGPGTRLTVT.